This TCR beta chain derives from a study of molecular identifiers for immune sequencing clone quantification listed by TCRdb under 2018. In terms of the full investigation: For a replicate experiment, RNA from roughly 20,000 or 100,000 naive CD8 T cells was divided into five aliquots, and four of the five aliquots were sequenced. The study was a methods study using CD8 T cells to benchmark molecular-identifier clustering-based TCR repertoire sequencing (MIDCIRS) and TCR RNA copy counting.

The library was produced with PCR. The data were produced on a NextSeq 500. Bulk TCR libraries were generated as previously described, with the TCR primers listed in Table S5 used. The Qiagen AllPrep DNA/RNA kit was used to purify total RNA. Before any analysis, reads coming from multiple sequencing runs of the same library were combined into one pool. On the authors' methods: Reads were retained only if an exact TCR constant sequence was present, and the retained reads were trimmed to 150 nt and grouped according to their 12-nt molecular barcodes. Reads within each barcode group were sub-clustered using a 15% Levenshtein threshold, and quality-weighted consensus sequences were constructed for each RNA molecule. Non-functional sequences were excluded, and lower-count sequences lying one edit away from another sequence were also excluded. On the basis of fitting two negative binomial distributions, barcode sub-clusters with fewer than 20% of the maximum read count were discarded. Starting from the raw public reads, TCRdb applied fastp trimming at Q25, assembled clones with MiXCR and retained in-frame beta chains. Identical CDR3 proteins give one entry, which carries the most common genes and DNA. TCRdb's processing, not the authors' own work, is the source of the V and J calls. The sample profile shows more than 95,000 distinct CDR3 sequences; roughly 24% of them were found once. Jointly, the top ten make up 0.94% of the sample.

Libraries of naive CD8 T cells were built from approximately 20,000 to 1,000,000 sorted cells, with 10%, 30% or 50% of the purified RNA used. Naive CD8 T cells, defined as CD8+CD4-CCR7+CD45RA+, were FACS-sorted into RLT Plus buffer on a BD FACSAria II. To test detection sensitivity, Jurkat RNA equivalent to more than 8 TCR copies was spiked into samples of about 19,000-1,100,000 naive CD8 T cells. CD8 T cells were enriched using RosetteSep CD8+ T Cell Enrichment Cocktail and Ficoll-Paque, and the enriched cells then underwent ACK red cell lysis. Broad study findings and their caveats: Without barcode sub-clustering, chimeric consensus sequences inflated TCR diversity; chimeras reached as high as 47%. In CMV-specific effector cells, clones with more than 20 RNA copies accounted for over 97% of molecules, whereas in naive cells such clones accounted for under 1%. Modeling gave roughly 3 recovered TCR RNA copies per cell versus about 10 by digital PCR, implying 25% to 30% capture efficiency. Even against a background of one million naive CD8 T cells, spiked-in Jurkat TCR RNA amounting to a single cell's worth was reported to be detectable. The naive libraries included spiked-in Jurkat TCR RNA (10 copies' worth), and this RNA is not part of the donor repertoire. Identical TCR molecules sharing a barcode could cause highly expanded clone sizes to be underestimated.

After removal of 1 base from V and 4 bases from J, the junction retains 4 bases not matched to a gene. CDR1 and CDR2 are read off the germline V gene as MGHRA and YSYEKL. The CDR3 sequence holds 16 residues, the cysteine and phenylalanine included. Only CDR3 DNA remains: 48 bases, in frame from the first base. A word on this clonotype: The antigen this receptor binds is unknown. No clone much larger than this one lies a single base away; base qualities are absent.

The receptor chain draws on TRBV4-1 and TRBJ2-1; 10 bases in the middle match TRBD2. Sequenced sample: naive CD8+ T cells from blood, with Jurkat cell RNA spiked in. According to the study, the label for this sample's cell subset or site signals: FACS-sorted CD8+CD4-CCR7+CD45RA+ naive T cells. The TCR comes from a human donor in good health. Some libraries in this study had Jurkat cell RNA spiked in. The nucleotide sequence reads as follows: TGCGCCAGCAGCCAAGGGACTAGCGGAGCTTACAATGAGCAGTTCTTC. This codes for CASSQGTSGAYNEQFF.